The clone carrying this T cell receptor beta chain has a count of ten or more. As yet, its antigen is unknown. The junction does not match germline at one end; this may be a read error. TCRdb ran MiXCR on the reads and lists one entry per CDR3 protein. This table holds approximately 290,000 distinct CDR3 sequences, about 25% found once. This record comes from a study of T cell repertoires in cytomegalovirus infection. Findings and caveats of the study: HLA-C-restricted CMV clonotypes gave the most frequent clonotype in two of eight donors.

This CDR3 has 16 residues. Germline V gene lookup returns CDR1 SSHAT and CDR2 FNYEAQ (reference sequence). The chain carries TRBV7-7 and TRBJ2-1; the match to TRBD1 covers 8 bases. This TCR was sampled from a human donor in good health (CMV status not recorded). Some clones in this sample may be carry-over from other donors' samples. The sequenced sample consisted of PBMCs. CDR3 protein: CASSSLGQGGGDEQFF. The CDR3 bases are TGTGCTAGCAGCTCTTTAGGACAGGGAGGAGGCGATGAGCAGTTCTTC.